The next 31 T cell receptor beta chains were all read from a single sample in a study of vaccination and CD4 T cells after COVID-19. Oncomine TCR Beta short-read sequencing was applied to DNA from cultured CD4+ T cells. A single record per CDR3 protein comes from TCRdb applying MiXCR to the PCR reads. The data show 9,000 to 15,000 distinct CDR3 sequences, 76% seen once. These receptors are not linked to any known antigen. As to treatment: roughly 10-day PBMC culture with coronavirus spike peptide pools or control peptides (ViraFEST assay). The sequenced sample consisted of CD4+ T cells from blood, cultured in vitro. The receptors originated from a human donor who had recovered from COVID-19.

The chain links TRBV20-1 to TRBJ2-2; D gene uncertain. CDR1 is DFQATT and CDR2 is SNEGSKA in the germline V gene (reference sequence). This CDR3 comprises 13 residues. V lost 1 base, J lost 10 bases, and 13 bases lay in between. CDR3: CSARGPLYTELFF. DNA for the CDR3: TGCAGTGCTAGAGGACCCCTCTATACGGAGCTGTTTTTT.

This clonotype was seen a few times. This chain links TRBV30 with TRBJ1-6; maybe TRBD1 (5 bases). V lost 1 base to trimming and J lost 5 bases, with 9 bases between them. CDR3 length: 14 residues. Germline assignment: CDR1 GTSNPN and CDR2 SVGIG (reference sequence). This chain's CDR3 is CAWSAGRHNSPLHF. The CDR3 coding sequence is TGTGCCTGGAGTGCGGGACGGCATAATTCACCCCTCCACTTT.

CDR3 amino acids: CASSQSEFSPLHF. The CDR3 DNA reads TGCGCCAGCAGTCAATCCGAGTTTTCACCCCTCCACTTT. The J gene is TRBJ1-6, the V gene TRBV23-1; D gene uncertain. TRBV23-1 is known as an ORF, though its function is uncertain. This CDR3 comprises 13 residues. V lost 0 bases and J lost 9, with 6 bases in between.

Only one count was recorded for this clonotype. This sequence joins TRBV2 and TRBJ2-7; TRBD1 agrees at 8 bases. The CDR3 covers 13 residues. V was pared by 10 bases and J by 5 bases, with 10 bases of the junction left unmatched. Germline assignment: CDR1 SNHLY and CDR2 FYNNEI. In DNA, the CDR3 is TGTGCCACCAACGGACAGGGAAGGAACGAGCAGTACTTC. This gives the protein CATNGQGRNEQYF.

In DNA form, the CDR3 reads TGTGCCACGTGGGGTAACTATGGCTACACCTTC. Translated, it gives CATWGNYGYTF. The chain has TRBV24-1 and TRBJ1-2; D gene ambiguous. This CDR3 is 11 amino acids long. Germline V gene sequence: CDR1 KGHDR, CDR2 SFDVKD. Trimming shortened V by 10 bases and J by 1 base, and 6 bases separated the two germline ends.

The genes are TRBV6-5 and TRBJ1-2; tentatively, D is TRBD1 (6 bases). V lost 2 bases, J lost 0 bases, and 10 bases lay in between. The CDR3 contains 15 residues. Germline assignment: CDR1 MNHEY and CDR2 SVGAGI. The CDR3 here is CASSYGGQSNYGYTF. CDR3 sequence (DNA): TGTGCCAGCAGTTACGGAGGACAGTCTAACTATGGCTACACCTTC.

The CDR3 DNA sequence: TGTGCCAGCTCACCTTCCAGGGGGGAGAATCAGCCCCAGCATTTT. It codes for CASSPSRGENQPQHF. The chain recombines TRBV18 with TRBJ1-5, with 7 nucleotides matching TRBD1. The CDR3 length is 15 residues. Per germline, CDR1 KGHSH and CDR2 LQKENI. Germline trimming cut 3 bases from V and 4 bases from J; bases unmatched to any gene: 6.

J is TRBJ2-3 and V is TRBV2, with TRBD1 identical over 11 bases. There are 14 residues in the CDR3. The J segment lost 5 bases and the V segment lost 10 bases, leaving 8 bases of the junction unmatched. Germline assignment: CDR1 SNHLY and CDR2 FYNNEI. This chain's CDR3 is CATDRTGGKDTQYF. The CDR3 DNA sequence: TGTGCCACCGACCGGACAGGGGGCAAAGATACGCAGTATTTT.

The gene calls are TRBV4-2 and TRBJ2-3, with 12 positions matching TRBD2. This CDR3 is built from 15 residues. Germline V gene data show CDR1 as LGHNA and CDR2 as YNFKEQ. J was trimmed by 7 bases and V by 4 bases; bases with no gene match: 6. This CDR3 reads CASSPRLAGVHTQYF. Here the CDR3 DNA reads TGTGCCAGCAGCCCCAGACTAGCGGGAGTCCATACGCAGTATTTT.

This sequence joins TRBV7-2 and TRBJ2-5, with D perhaps matching TRBD2 (6 bases). CDR3 length equals 16 residues. The germline V gene encodes CDR1 SGHTA and CDR2 FQGNSA. The ends were cut back, 6 bases at V and 1 base at J, with 18 bases in the middle. CDR3 sequence: CASRLAGSWVQETQYF. The CDR3 coding sequence is TGTGCCAGCAGACTTGCCGGGAGTTGGGTCCAAGAGACCCAGTACTTC.

This chain connects TRBV6-2 or TRBV6-3 to TRBJ2-3; the match to TRBD2 covers 10 bases. The CDR3 covers 15 residues. In germline, CDR1 is MNHEY, CDR2 SVGEGT. The junction had 4 bases not matched to a gene; V was cut back by 5 bases and J by 2 bases. CDR3 in amino acids: CASSLAGVVTDTQYF. The CDR3 nucleotides are TGTGCCAGCAGTCTAGCGGGAGTTGTCACAGATACGCAGTATTTT.

V usage is TRBV7-2 and J usage is TRBJ1-5; possibly TRBD1 for D (5 bases). Between the trimmed V and J ends, which lost 5 bases and 5 bases, there was a span of 19 bases. The CDR3 has 16 residues. From germline, CDR1 is SGHTA and CDR2 FQGNSA. This chain's CDR3 is CASSPYIGGRDQPQHF. CDR3 bases: TGTGCCAGCAGCCCGTATATTGGGGGTCGCGATCAGCCCCAGCATTTT. Looking up the rest from reference TRBV7-2 and TRBJ1-5 gives the full variable domain: GAGVSQSPSNKVTEKGKDVELRCDPISGHTALYWYRQSLGQGLEFLIYFQGNSAPDKSGLPSDRFSAERTGGSVSTLTIQRTQQEDSAVYLCASSPYIGGRDQPQHFGDGTRLSIL.

The V gene is TRBV28, the J gene TRBJ1-2; 9 nucleotides match TRBD1. CDR3 length: 13 amino acids. With 6 bases clipped from V and 14 bases from J, the junction kept 13 bases outside the gene matches. In germline, CDR1 is MDHEN, CDR2 SYDVKM. For the CDR3, the DNA is TGTGCCAGCAGCCCCCCGGGACAGGGAAGGACTACCTTC. This codes for CASSPPGQGRTTF.

V is TRBV6-1 and J is TRBJ1-2; D ambiguous. The CDR3 extends over 14 amino acids. Germline CDR1 is MNHNS and CDR2 is SASEGT. V lost 3 bases and J 4 bases, leaving 12 bases between the germline ends. CDR3 sequence reads: CASSEAYTLYGYTF. CDR3 coding DNA: TGTGCCAGCAGTGAGGCGTATACTCTCTATGGCTACACCTTC.

This clonotype was detected only once. The chain links TRBV7-2 to TRBJ1-5; the D is unclear. With 1 base removed from V and 4 bases from J, the gap between germline ends came to 11 bases. The CDR3 runs 15 residues. The germline gives CDR1 SGHTA, CDR2 FQGNSA. CDR3 region: CASSLGGKPNQPQHF. The CDR3 nucleotides are TGTGCCAGCAGCTTAGGAGGGAAGCCAAATCAGCCCCAGCATTTT. Variable domain in full (rest from reference TRBV7-2 and TRBJ1-5): GAGVSQSPSNKVTEKGKDVELRCDPISGHTALYWYRQSLGQGLEFLIYFQGNSAPDKSGLPSDRFSAERTGGSVSTLTIQRTQQEDSAVYLCASSLGGKPNQPQHFGDGTRLSIL.

V is TRBV6-5 and J is TRBJ2-5; no reliable D call. Germline CDR1 reads MNHEY; CDR2 reads SVGAGI. Trimming took 4 bases from V and 7 from J, leaving 13 bases between them. CDR3 length: 13 residues. In nucleotides, the CDR3 is TGTGCCAGCAGTTCCCCCGGTCCCAGGACCCAGTACTTC. Translating it yields CASSSPGPRTQYF.

The chain joins TRBV20-1 to TRBJ1-1; 10 bases are shared with TRBD1. CDR3 length equals 12 residues. Germline V gene sequence: CDR1 DFQATT, CDR2 SNEGSKA (reference sequence). Germline trimming cut 5 bases from V and 8 bases from J; bases unmatched to any gene: 5. The CDR3 coding sequence is TGCAGTGCTCCGGGACAGGGGATAGAAGCTTTCTTT. Translated: CSAPGQGIEAFF.

There are a few counts of this clonotype. This chain uses TRBV10-1 with TRBJ1-2, with D maybe TRBD1 (5 bases). The germline V gene has CDR1 WNHNN and CDR2 SYGVQD (reference sequence). Trimming stripped 6 bases from V and 0 bases from J, with 11 bases between. This CDR3 has 14 residues. The CDR3, as DNA: TGCGCCAGCAGAGAGGGACTGCCTAACTATGGCTACACCTTC. Its translation is CASREGLPNYGYTF.

This clonotype was seen a few times. The chain recombines TRBV4-3 with TRBJ1-5; the D gene is possibly TRBD1 (6 bases). Germline lookup yields CDR1 LGHNA and CDR2 YSLEER. Trimming removed 4 bases from V and 3 bases from J, with 13 bases in between. This CDR3 has 15 residues. The CDR3 sequence is CASSRNRANNQPQHF. The CDR3 DNA is TGCGCCAGCAGCCGGAACAGGGCTAACAATCAGCCCCAGCATTTT.

This chain links TRBV20-1 with TRBJ1-2, with a possible D match to TRBD1 (5 bases). From germline, CDR1 is DFQATT and CDR2 SNEGSKA (reference sequence). This CDR3 is built from 12 residues. Deletions cut 6 bases from V and 4 bases from J, with 12 bases between. The CDR3 region has the DNA TGCAGTGCAAGTCAACAGGCCTATGGCTACACCTTC. It specifies CSASQQAYGYTF.

This chain connects TRBV6-2 or TRBV6-3 to TRBJ1-6; D gene ambiguous. Germline V CDR1 and CDR2: MNHEY, SVGEGT. V lost 2 bases, J lost 7 bases, and 9 bases lay in between. The CDR3 runs 14 residues. This CDR3 reads CASSYPLGNSPLHF. DNA of the CDR3: TGTGCCAGCAGTTACCCCTTGGGGAATTCACCCCTCCACTTT.

This clonotype was detected once. This chain uses TRBV20-1 with TRBJ2-4; D gene ambiguous. The germline CDR1 and CDR2 sequences are DFQATT and SNEGSKA (reference sequence). CDR3 length: 11 amino acids. V gave up 3 bases and J gave up 6 bases, with 6 bases separating them. DNA of the CDR3: TGCAGTGCTAGCCCGGGAAACATTCAGTACTTC. This encodes CSASPGNIQYF.

The chain uses TRBV20-1 and TRBJ1-5; TRBD1 aligns across 9 bases. Germline V gene data show CDR1 as DFQATT and CDR2 as SNEGSKA (reference sequence). The CDR3 is 15 residues long. V dropped 3 bases and J dropped 6; count of bases not matched to a gene: 9. As DNA, the CDR3 is TGCAGTGCTAGGCGGACAGGGGTCGAAAGTCAGCCCCAGCATTTT. As protein: CSARRTGVESQPQHF.

The chain uses TRBV20-1 and TRBJ1-2; D remains ambiguous. The ends were cut back, 4 bases at V and 5 bases at J, with 17 bases in the middle. This CDR3 contains 14 residues. From germline, CDR1 is DFQATT and CDR2 SNEGSKA (reference sequence). CDR3 sequence (DNA): TGCAGTGCTAATAATGGAGGCGGTACTTATGGCTACACCTTC. Translating it yields CSANNGGGTYGYTF.

This CDR3 is CASSLWGAGNEQFF. CDR3 DNA: TGTGCCAGCAGTTTATGGGGGGCGGGGAATGAGCAGTTCTTC. This chain uses TRBV27 with TRBJ2-1; D may match TRBD1 or TRBD2 (6 bases each). This CDR3 region has 14 residues. The V end was cut by 1 base, the J end by 7 bases, with 11 bases between. Germline-derived CDR1 and CDR2 are MNHEY and SMNVEV (reference sequence).

The chain uses TRBV20-1 and TRBJ2-7, with 13 bases identical to TRBD2. CDR1 is DFQATT and CDR2 is SNEGSKA in the germline V gene (reference sequence). J was trimmed by 7 bases and V by 5 bases; bases with no gene match: 11. The CDR3 sequence is 15 residues long. CDR3 DNA: TGCAGTGCTGGGGGACTAGCGGGAATCGCGGGGGAGCAGTACTTC. Its translation: CSAGGLAGIAGEQYF.

The rearrangement uses TRBV7-8 and TRBJ2-3; D may be TRBD1 or TRBD2 (6 bases each). There are 15 residues in the CDR3. Germline V gives CDR1 SGHVS, CDR2 FQNEAQ. The V end was cut by 0 bases, the J end by 3 bases, with 10 bases between. The CDR3 nucleotides are TGTGCCAGCAGCTTAGCGCAGGGGAGGACAGATACGCAGTATTTT. It yields the protein CASSLAQGRTDTQYF.

The chain carries TRBV20-1 and TRBJ2-5, with 10 nucleotides matching TRBD2. The germline V gene has CDR1 DFQATT and CDR2 SNEGSKA (reference sequence). The CDR3 consists of 16 residues. V shed 1 base and J 0 bases; nucleotides not matched to a gene: 5. CDR3 amino acids: CSARAPLAGHQETQYF. CDR3 coding DNA: TGCAGTGCTAGAGCCCCACTAGCGGGACACCAAGAGACCCAGTACTTC.

The chain joins TRBV7-9 to TRBJ2-7; 7 positions match TRBD1. J was trimmed by 3 bases and V by 4 bases; bases with no gene match: 12. The V gene's germline CDR1 is SEHNR and CDR2 FQNEAQ (reference sequence). The CDR3 has 16 amino acids. The CDR3 region is CASSSPETGLNYEQYF. CDR3 bases: TGTGCCAGCAGCTCCCCCGAGACAGGGCTAAACTACGAGCAGTACTTC.

This chain links TRBV6-1 with TRBJ1-2; no reliable D call. Trimming stripped 7 bases from V and 4 bases from J, with 10 bases between. Germline V gene data show CDR1 as MNHNS and CDR2 as SASEGT. CDR3 size: 12 residues. The CDR3 region is CASTRSGYGYTF. CDR3 in DNA: TGTGCCAGCACGCGGTCCGGCTATGGCTACACCTTC.

The rearrangement uses TRBV7-2 and TRBJ2-1; D tentatively fits TRBD1 or TRBD2 (5 bases each). From germline, CDR1 is SGHTA and CDR2 FQGNSA. The CDR3 has 14 residues. Trimming left V 1 base short and J 8 bases short, with 12 bases between. The CDR3 region is CASSLVGLGDEQFF. The DNA for the CDR3 is TGTGCCAGCAGCTTAGTGGGGCTGGGAGATGAGCAGTTCTTC. Full variable domain (outside the CDR3, taken from reference TRBV7-2 and TRBJ2-1): GAGVSQSPSNKVTEKGKDVELRCDPISGHTALYWYRQSLGQGLEFLIYFQGNSAPDKSGLPSDRFSAERTGGSVSTLTIQRTQQEDSAVYLCASSLVGLGDEQFFGPGTRLTVL.